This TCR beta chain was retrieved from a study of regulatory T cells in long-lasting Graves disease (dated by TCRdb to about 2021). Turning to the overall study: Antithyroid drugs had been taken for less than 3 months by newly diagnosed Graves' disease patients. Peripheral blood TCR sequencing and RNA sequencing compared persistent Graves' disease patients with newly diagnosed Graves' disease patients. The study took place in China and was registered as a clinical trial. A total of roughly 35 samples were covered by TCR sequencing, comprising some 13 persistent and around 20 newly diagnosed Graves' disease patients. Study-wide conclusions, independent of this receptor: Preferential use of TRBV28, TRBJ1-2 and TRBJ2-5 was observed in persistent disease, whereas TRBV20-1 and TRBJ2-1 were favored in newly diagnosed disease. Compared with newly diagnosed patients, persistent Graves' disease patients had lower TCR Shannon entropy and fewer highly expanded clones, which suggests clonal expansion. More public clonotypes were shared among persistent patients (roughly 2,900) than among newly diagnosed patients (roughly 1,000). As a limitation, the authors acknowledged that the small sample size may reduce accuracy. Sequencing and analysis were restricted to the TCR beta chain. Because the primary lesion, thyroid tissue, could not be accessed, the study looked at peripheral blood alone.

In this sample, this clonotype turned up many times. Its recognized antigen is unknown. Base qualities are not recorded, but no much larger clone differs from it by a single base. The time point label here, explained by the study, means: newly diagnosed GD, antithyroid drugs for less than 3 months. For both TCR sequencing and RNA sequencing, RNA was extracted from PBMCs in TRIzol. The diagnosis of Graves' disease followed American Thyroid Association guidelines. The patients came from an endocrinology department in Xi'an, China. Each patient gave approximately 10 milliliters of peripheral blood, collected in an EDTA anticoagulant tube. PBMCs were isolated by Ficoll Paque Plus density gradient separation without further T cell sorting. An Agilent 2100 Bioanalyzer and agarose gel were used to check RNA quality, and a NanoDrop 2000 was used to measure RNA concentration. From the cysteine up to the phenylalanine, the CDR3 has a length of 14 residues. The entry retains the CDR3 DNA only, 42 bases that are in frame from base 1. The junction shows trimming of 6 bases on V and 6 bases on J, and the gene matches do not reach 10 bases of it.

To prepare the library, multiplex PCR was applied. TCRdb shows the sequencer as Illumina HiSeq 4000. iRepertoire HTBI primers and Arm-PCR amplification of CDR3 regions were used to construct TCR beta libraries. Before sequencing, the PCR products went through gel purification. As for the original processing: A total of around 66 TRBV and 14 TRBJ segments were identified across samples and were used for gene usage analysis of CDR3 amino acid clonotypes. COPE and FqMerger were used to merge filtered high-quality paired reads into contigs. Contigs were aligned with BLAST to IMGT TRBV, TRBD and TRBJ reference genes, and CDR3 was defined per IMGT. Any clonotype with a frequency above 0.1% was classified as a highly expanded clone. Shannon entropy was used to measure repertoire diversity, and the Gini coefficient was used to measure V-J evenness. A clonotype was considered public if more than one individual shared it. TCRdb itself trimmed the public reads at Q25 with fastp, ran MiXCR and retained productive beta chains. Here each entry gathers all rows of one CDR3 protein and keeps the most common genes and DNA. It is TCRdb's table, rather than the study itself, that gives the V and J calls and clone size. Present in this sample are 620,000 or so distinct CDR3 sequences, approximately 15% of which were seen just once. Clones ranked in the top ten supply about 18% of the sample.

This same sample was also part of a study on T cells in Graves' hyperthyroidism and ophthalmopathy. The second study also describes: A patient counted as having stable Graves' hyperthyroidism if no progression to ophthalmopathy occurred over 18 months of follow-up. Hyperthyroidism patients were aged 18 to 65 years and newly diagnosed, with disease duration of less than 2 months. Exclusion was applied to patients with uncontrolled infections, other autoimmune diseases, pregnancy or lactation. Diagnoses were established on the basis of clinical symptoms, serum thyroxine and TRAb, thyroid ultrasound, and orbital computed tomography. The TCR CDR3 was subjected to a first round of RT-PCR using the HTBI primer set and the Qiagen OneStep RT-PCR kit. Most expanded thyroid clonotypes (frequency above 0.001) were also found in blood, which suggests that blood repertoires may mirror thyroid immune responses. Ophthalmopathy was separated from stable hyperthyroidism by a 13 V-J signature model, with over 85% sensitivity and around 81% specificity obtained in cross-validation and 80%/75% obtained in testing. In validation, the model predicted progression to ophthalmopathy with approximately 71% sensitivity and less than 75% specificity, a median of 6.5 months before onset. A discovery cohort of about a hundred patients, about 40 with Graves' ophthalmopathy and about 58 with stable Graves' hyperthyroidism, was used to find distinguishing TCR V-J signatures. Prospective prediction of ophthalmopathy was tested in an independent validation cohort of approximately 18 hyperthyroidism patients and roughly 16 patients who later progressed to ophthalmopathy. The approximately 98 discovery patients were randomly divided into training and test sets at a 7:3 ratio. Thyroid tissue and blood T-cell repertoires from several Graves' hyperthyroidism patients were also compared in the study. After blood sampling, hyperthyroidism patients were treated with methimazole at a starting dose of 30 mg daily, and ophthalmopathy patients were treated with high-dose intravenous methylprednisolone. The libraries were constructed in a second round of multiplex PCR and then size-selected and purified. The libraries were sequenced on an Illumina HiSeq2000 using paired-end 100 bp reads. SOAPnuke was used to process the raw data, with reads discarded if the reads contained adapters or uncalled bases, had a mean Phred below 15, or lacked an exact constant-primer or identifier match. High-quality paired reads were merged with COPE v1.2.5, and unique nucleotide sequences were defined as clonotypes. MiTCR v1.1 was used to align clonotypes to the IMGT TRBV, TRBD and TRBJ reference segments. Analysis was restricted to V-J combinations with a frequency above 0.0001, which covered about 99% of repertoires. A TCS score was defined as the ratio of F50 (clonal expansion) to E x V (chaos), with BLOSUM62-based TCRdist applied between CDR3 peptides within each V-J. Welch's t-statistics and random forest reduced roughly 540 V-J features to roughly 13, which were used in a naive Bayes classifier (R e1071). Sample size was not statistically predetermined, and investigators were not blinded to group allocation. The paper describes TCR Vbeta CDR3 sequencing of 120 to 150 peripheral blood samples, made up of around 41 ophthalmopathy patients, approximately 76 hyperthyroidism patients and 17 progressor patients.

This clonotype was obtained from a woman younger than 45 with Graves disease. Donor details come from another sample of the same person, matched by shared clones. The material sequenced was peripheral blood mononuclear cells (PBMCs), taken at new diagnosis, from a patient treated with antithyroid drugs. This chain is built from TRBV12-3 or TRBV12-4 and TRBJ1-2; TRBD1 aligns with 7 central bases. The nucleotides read TGTGCCAGCAGAACAGGGGTTGCTAGGGATGGCTACACCTTC. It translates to CASRTGVARDGYTF.